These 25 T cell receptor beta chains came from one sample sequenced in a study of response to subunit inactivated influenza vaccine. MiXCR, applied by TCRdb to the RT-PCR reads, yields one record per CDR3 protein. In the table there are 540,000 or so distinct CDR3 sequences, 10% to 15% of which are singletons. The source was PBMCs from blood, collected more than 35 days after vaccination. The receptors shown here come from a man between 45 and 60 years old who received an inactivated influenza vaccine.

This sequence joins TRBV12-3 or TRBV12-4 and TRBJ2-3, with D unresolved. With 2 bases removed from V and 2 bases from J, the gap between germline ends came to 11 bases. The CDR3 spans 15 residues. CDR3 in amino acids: CASSLSRKYTDTQYF. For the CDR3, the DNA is TGTGCCAGCAGTTTAAGCAGGAAATACACAGATACGCAGTATTTT.

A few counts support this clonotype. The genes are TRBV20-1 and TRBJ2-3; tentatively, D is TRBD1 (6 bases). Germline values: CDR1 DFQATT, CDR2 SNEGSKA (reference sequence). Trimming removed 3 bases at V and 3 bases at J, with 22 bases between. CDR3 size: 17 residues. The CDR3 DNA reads TGCAGTGCTAGTCGTGTCGACCAGGGGTCGCCGACAGATACGCAGTATTTT. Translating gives CSASRVDQGSPTDTQYF.

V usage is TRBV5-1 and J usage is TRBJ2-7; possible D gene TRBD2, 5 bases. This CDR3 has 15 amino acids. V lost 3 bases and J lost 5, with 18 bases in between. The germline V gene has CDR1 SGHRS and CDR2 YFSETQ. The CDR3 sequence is CASSYAGHPQDEQYF. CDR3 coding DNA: TGCGCCAGCAGCTATGCGGGTCACCCCCAGGACGAGCAGTACTTC.

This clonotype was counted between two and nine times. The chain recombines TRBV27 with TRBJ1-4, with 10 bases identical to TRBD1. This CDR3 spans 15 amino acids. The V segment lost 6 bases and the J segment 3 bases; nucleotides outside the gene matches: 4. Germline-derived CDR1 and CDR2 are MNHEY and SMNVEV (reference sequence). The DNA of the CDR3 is TGTGCCAGCAGGCGACAGGGGGCTGCTAATGAAAAACTGTTTTTT. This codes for CASRRQGAANEKLFF.

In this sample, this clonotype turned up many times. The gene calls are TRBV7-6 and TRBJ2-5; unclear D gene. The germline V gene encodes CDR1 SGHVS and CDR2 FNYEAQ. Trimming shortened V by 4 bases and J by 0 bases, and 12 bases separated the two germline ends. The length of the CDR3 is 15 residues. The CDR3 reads CASSWNLMYQETQYF. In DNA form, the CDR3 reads TGTGCCAGCAGCTGGAACCTGATGTACCAAGAGACCCAGTACTTC.

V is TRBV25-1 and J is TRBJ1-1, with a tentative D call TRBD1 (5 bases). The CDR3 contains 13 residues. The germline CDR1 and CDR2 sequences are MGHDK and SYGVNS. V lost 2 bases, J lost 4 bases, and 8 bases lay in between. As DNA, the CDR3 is TGTGCCAGCAGTGAAGCGGGGGGCACTGAAGCTTTCTTT. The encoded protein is CASSEAGGTEAFF. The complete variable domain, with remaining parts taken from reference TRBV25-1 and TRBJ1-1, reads EADIYQTPRYLVIGTGKKITLECSQTMGHDKMYWYQQDPGMELHLIHYSYGVNSTEKGDLSSESTVSRIRTEHFPLTLESARPSHTSQYLCASSEAGGTEAFFGQGTRLTVV.

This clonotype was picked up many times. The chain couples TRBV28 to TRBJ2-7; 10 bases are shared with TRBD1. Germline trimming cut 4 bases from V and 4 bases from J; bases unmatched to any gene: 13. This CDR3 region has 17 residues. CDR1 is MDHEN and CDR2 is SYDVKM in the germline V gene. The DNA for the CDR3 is TGTGCCAGCAGTTATCTGACAGGGGGCCGCGGAGTATACGAGCAGTACTTC. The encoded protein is CASSYLTGGRGVYEQYF.

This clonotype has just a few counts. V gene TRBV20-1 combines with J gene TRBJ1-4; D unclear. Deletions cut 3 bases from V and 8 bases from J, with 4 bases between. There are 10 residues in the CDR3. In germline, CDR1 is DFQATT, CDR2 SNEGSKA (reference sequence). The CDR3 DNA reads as TGCAGTGCTAGGGAGGAAAAACTGTTTTTT. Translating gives CSAREEKLFF.

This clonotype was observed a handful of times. CDR3 in amino acids: CATSRDKAGELFF. The CDR3 DNA follows: TGTGCCACCAGCAGAGATAAAGCCGGGGAGCTGTTTTTT. This chain links TRBV15 with TRBJ2-2, with D unclear. Germline values: CDR1 LNHNV, CDR2 YYDKDF (reference sequence). V lost 0 bases, J lost 6 bases, and 5 bases lay in between. The CDR3 extends over 13 amino acids.

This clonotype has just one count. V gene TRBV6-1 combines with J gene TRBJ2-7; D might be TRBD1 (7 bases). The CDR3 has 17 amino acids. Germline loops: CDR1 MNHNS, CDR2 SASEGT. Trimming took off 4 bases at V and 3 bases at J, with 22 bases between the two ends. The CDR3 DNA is TGTGCCAGCAGTGGAGGGGGCCCTATAGCGGCAAACTACGAGCAGTACTTC. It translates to CASSGGGPIAANYEQYF.

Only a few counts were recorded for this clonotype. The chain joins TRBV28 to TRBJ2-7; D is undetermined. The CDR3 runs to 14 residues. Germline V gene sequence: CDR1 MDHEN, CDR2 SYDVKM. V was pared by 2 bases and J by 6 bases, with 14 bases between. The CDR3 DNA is TGTGCCAGCAGTTTAAGGCCCCAAAATGGCGAGCAGTACTTC. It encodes CASSLRPQNGEQYF.

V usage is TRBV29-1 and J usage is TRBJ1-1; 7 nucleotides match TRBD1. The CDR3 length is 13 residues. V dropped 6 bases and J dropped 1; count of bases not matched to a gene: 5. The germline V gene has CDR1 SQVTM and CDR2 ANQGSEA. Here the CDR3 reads CSVDRDRNTEAFF. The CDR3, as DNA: TGCAGCGTCGATCGGGACAGGAACACTGAAGCTTTCTTT.

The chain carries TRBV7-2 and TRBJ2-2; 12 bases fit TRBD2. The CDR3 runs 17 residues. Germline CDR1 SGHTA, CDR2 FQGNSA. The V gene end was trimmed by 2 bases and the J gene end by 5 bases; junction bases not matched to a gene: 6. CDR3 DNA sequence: TGTGCCAGCAGCTTACCCCGACTAGCGGGAGTTACCGGGGAGCTGTTTTTT. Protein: CASSLPRLAGVTGELFF.

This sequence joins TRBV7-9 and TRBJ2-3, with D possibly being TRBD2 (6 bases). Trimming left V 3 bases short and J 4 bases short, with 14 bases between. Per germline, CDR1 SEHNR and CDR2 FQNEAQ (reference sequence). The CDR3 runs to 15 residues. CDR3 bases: TGTGCCAGCAGCTTTAGGGCGGGAACCGCAGATACGCAGTATTTT. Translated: CASSFRAGTADTQYF.

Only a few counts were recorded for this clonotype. The CDR3 here is CASSIERGQPQHF. The CDR3 DNA reads as TGTGCCAGTAGTATCGAGCGGGGTCAGCCCCAGCATTTT. The J gene is TRBJ1-5, the V gene TRBV19, with no clear D. Germline values: CDR1 LNHDA, CDR2 SQIVND (reference sequence). The germline V and J ends were trimmed by 3 bases and 6 bases, with 9 bases remaining between them. This CDR3 spans 13 amino acids.

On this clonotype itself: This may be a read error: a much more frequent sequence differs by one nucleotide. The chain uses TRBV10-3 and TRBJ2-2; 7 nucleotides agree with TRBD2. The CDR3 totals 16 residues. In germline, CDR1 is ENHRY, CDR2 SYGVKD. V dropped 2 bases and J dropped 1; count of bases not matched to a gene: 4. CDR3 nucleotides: TGTGCCATCAGTGAGACGACTAGCCTGAACACCGGGGAGCTGTTTTTT. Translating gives CAISETTSLNTGELFF.

CDR3 nucleotide sequence: TGCAGTGCTAGAGATCGTGCGGCGAACACCGGGGAGCTGTTTTTT. Encoded protein: CSARDRAANTGELFF. The chain recombines TRBV20-1 with TRBJ2-2; D not resolved. Between the trimmed V and J ends, which lost 0 bases and 0 bases, there was a span of 8 bases. There are 15 residues in the CDR3. In germline, CDR1 is DFQATT, CDR2 SNEGSKA (reference sequence).

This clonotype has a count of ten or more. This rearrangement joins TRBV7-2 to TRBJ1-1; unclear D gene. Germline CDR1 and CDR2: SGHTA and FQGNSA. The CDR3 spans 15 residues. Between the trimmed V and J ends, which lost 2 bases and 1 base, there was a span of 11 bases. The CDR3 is CASSLSGWGNTEAFF. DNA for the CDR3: TGTGCCAGCAGCTTATCGGGGTGGGGGAACACTGAAGCTTTCTTT.

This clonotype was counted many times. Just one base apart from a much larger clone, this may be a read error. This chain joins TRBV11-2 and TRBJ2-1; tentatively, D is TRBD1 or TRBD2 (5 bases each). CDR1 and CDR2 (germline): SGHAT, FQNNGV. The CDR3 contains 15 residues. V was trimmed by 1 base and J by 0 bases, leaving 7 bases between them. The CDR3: CASSLGGNSYNEQFF. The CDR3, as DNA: TGTGCCAGCAGCTTAGGGGGGAACTCCTACAATGAGCAGTTCTTC.

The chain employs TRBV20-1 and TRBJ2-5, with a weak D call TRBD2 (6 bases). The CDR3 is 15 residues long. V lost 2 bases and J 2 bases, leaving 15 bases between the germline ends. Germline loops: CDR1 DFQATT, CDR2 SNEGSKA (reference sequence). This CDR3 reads CSARTDPGGQETQYF. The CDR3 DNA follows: TGCAGTGCTAGAACCGACCCCGGGGGTCAAGAGACCCAGTACTTC.

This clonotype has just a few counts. The CDR3 sequence is CASSLSPPDWLYEQYF. CDR3 DNA sequence: TGTGCCAGCAGTTTAAGTCCCCCTGACTGGCTCTACGAGCAGTACTTC. V gene TRBV12-3 or TRBV12-4 combines with J gene TRBJ2-7; D gene ambiguous. The CDR3 extends over 16 amino acids. V was shortened by 2 bases and J by 3 bases, with 17 bases between the two germline ends.

The CDR3 spells CASSSARVEVNIQYF. Written as DNA, the CDR3 is TGTGCCAGCAGTTCGGCCCGGGTAGAGGTAAACATTCAGTACTTC. The chain recombines TRBV28 with TRBJ2-4; D is ambiguous. The ends were cut back, 4 bases at V and 6 bases at J, with 16 bases in the middle. CDR3 size: 15 residues. The germline V gene encodes CDR1 MDHEN and CDR2 SYDVKM.

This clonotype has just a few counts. CDR3 in amino acids: CASTGEETQYF. The CDR3 coding sequence is TGTGCCAGCACCGGGGAAGAGACCCAGTACTTC. The chain recombines TRBV2 with TRBJ2-5; D is perhaps TRBD2 (5 bases). Germline CDR1 SNHLY, CDR2 FYNNEI. CDR3 length: 11 amino acids. Trimming removed 7 bases from V and 3 bases from J, with 6 bases in between.

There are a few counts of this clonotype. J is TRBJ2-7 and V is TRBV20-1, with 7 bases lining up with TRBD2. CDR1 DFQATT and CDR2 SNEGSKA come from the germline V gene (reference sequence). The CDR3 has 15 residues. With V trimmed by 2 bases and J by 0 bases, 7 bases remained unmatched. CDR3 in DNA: TGCAGTGCTAGAAGGGCTAGCGGTACCTCCTACGAGCAGTACTTC. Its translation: CSARRASGTSYEQYF.

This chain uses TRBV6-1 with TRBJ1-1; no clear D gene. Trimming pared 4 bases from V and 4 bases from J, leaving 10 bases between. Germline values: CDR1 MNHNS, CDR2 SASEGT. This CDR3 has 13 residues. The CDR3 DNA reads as TGTGCCAGCAGTGCCGGCCGCGGCACTGAAGCTTTCTTT. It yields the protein CASSAGRGTEAFF.